This TCR beta chain came from a study of radiotherapy plus CTLA-4 blockade in lung cancer. Assay used: immunoSEQ multiplex PCR; TCRdb lists only in-frame clones, some missing. Among about 48,000 clones listed, 82% were seen once. The CDR3 is 16 amino acids. Germline CDR1 reads LNHDA; CDR2 reads SQIVND (reference sequence). J gave up 3 bases and V 7 bases, and 10 bases lay outside the gene matches. The receptor was derived from a human donor with non-small cell lung cancer who had stable disease on radiotherapy plus ipilimumab. The material was peripheral blood, obtained from a patient treated with radiotherapy plus ipilimumab. The V and J genes are TRBV19 and TRBJ2-1; the match to TRBD2 covers 9 bases. CDR3 nucleotide sequence: TGTGCCAGTACCCCCGTAGCTAGCGGGAACTACAATGAGCAGTTCTTC. Protein: CASTPVASGNYNEQFF.